These 26 T cell receptor beta chains were all obtained from the same sample, sequenced in a study of T-cell memory formation after mild COVID-19 (dated by TCRdb to about 2021). The library was produced with 5' RACE. TCRdb shows the sequencer as Illumina NovaSeq 6000. TCRdb reprocessing: public reads trimmed at Q25 with fastp, clones called with MiXCR, in-frame beta chains kept. Each record represents a unique CDR3 protein, reported with the most common genes and DNA among its rows. This sample is represented by a few hundred thousand distinct CDR3 sequences; 8% to 9.5% of them were singletons. The ten largest clones represent approximately 20% of the sample. Input material: PBMCs or a T cell subset sorted from them (not recorded which). These receptors were taken from a man aged 18 to 30 who had mild COVID-19 (a few samples of this study predate the infection). The sample titles of this study are shuffled in the database, so cell type and time point are left out; the donor was told from shared clones.

This clonotype was seen a few times. The CDR3 nucleotides read TGCGCCAGCAGCTCGACAGTCTCCGGGGAGCTGTTTTTT. Residues: CASSSTVSGELFF. The chain has TRBV5-1 and TRBJ2-2, with D perhaps TRBD1 (5 bases). This CDR3 comprises 13 residues. Looked up from germline, CDR1 is SGHRS and CDR2 is YFSETQ. Trimming removed 3 bases at V and 6 bases at J, with 9 bases between.

The chain combines TRBV7-9 with TRBJ1-5, with D unclear. Trimming took off 1 base at V and 6 bases at J, with 7 bases between the two ends. CDR3 length equals 13 residues. Per the germline V gene, CDR1 is SEHNR and CDR2 is FQNEAQ (reference sequence). The CDR3: CASSLESTQPQHF. The CDR3 DNA reads TGTGCCAGCAGCTTAGAATCTACTCAGCCCCAGCATTTT.

The genes are TRBV6-5 and TRBJ1-4; 10 positions match TRBD1. This CDR3 is built from 16 residues. V lost 6 bases to trimming and J lost 0 bases; unmatched junction nucleotides: 4. Germline CDR1 and CDR2: MNHEY and SVGAGI. CDR3 sequence: CASRRTGGATNEKLFF. In DNA, the CDR3 is TGTGCCAGCAGGCGGACAGGGGGTGCAACTAATGAAAAACTGTTTTTT.

The rearrangement joins TRBV7-2 to TRBJ1-5, with 8 bases lining up with TRBD1. V was pared by 5 bases and J by 0 bases, with 9 bases of the junction left unmatched. This CDR3 is 17 amino acids long. Germline V gene lookup returns CDR1 SGHTA and CDR2 FQGNSA. CDR3 coding DNA: TGTGCCAGCAGCCCGACAGGGGTGAGGGCTAGCAATCAGCCCCAGCATTTT. Protein: CASSPTGVRASNQPQHF.

This clonotype has only a few counts. The genes are TRBV20-1 and TRBJ2-3; 14 bases are shared with TRBD2. With V trimmed by 5 bases and J by 5 bases, 3 bases remained unmatched. This CDR3 is built from 14 residues. CDR1 is DFQATT, CDR2 SNEGSKA, per germline (reference sequence). The CDR3 region has the DNA TGCAGTGCTGAGACTAGCGGGGGGGAAGATACGCAGTATTTT. This encodes CSAETSGGEDTQYF.

In its sample, this clonotype was seen a few times. The rearrangement links TRBV11-2 to TRBJ2-3; D tentatively reads TRBD1 or TRBD2 (6 bases each). Germline lookup yields CDR1 SGHAT and CDR2 FQNNGV. Trimming cost V 6 bases and J 1 base, with 17 bases left between them. The length of the CDR3 is 16 residues. CDR3 sequence: CASRFGTGAGTDTQYF. Written as DNA, the CDR3 is TGTGCCAGCAGATTCGGGACGGGGGCTGGCACAGATACGCAGTATTTT. Full variable domain (remainder filled in from reference TRBV11-2 and TRBJ2-3): EAGVAQSPRYKIIEKRQSVAFWCNPISGHATLYWYQQILGQGPKLLIQFQNNGVVDDSQLPKDRFSAERLKGVDSTLKIQPAKLEDSAVYLCASRFGTGAGTDTQYFGPGTRLTVL.

The V and J genes are TRBV7-9 and TRBJ1-2; D is possibly TRBD1 (6 bases). Germline CDR1 is SEHNR and CDR2 is FQNEAQ (reference sequence). CDR3 length: 14 residues. The V end lost 6 bases, the J end lost 5 bases, and 16 bases lay between the germline ends. The CDR3 sequence is CASRTGTNSYGYTF. CDR3 DNA: TGTGCCAGCAGGACCGGGACAAATTCTTATGGCTACACCTTC.

The chain is built from TRBV12-3 or TRBV12-4 and TRBJ2-5; D could derive from TRBD1 or TRBD2 (7 bases each). The CDR3 totals 14 residues. The ends were cut back, 7 bases at V and 1 base at J, with 13 bases in the middle. The CDR3 sequence is CASTGRGGQETQYF. The CDR3 DNA follows: TGTGCCAGCACGGGCAGGGGGGGCCAAGAGACCCAGTACTTC.

The chain has TRBV4-3 and TRBJ1-2; TRBD1 agrees at 7 bases. Trimming at V came to 3 bases and at J to 3 bases, leaving 10 bases not matched to a gene. Germline assignment: CDR1 LGHNA and CDR2 YSLEER. This CDR3 is built from 16 residues. The chain's CDR3 is CASSQGQPHADYGYTF. For the CDR3, the DNA is TGCGCCAGCAGCCAGGGACAGCCCCACGCCGACTATGGCTACACCTTC.

In its sample, this clonotype was seen many times. One junction end does not reproduce the germline sequence, and a read error may be involved. This chain joins TRBV4-1 and TRBJ2-1, with D possibly being TRBD1 (7 bases). Germline V lookup: CDR1 MGHRA, CDR2 YSYEKL. This CDR3 is 15 amino acids long. Here the CDR3 reads CASSRTGDSHNEQFF. DNA for the CDR3: TGCGCCAGCAGCAGAACAGGGGACTCCCACAATGAGCAGTTCTTC.

In its sample, this clonotype was seen a few times. The V gene is TRBV7-2, the J gene TRBJ1-1, with TRBD1 as a possible D gene (5 bases). Trimming pared 7 bases from V and 1 base from J, leaving 13 bases between. The CDR3 covers 14 residues. The germline gives CDR1 SGHTA, CDR2 FQGNSA. The CDR3: CASTPGTANTEAFF. The CDR3 DNA is TGTGCCAGCACACCCGGGACGGCGAACACTGAAGCTTTCTTT.

This clonotype was seen many times. The chain couples TRBV2 to TRBJ2-3, with 7 bases fitting TRBD2. CDR3 size: 13 residues. In germline, CDR1 is SNHLY, CDR2 FYNNEI. With 4 bases clipped from V and 8 bases from J, the junction kept 6 bases outside the gene matches. The DNA for the CDR3 is TGTGCCAGCAGTGTCGGGACTACGGGTACGCAGTATTTT. Residues: CASSVGTTGTQYF.

The chain has TRBV2 and TRBJ2-7; a weak D match, TRBD2 (5 bases). CDR1 is SNHLY and CDR2 is FYNNEI in the germline V gene. The CDR3 spans 12 residues. Trimming took 8 bases from V and 2 from J, leaving 10 bases between them. The CDR3 loop is CASYGLAYEQYF. CDR3 coding DNA: TGTGCCAGCTATGGACTGGCCTACGAGCAGTACTTC.

The rearrangement links TRBV2 to TRBJ1-1; D may be TRBD1 (5 bases). The CDR3 length is 14 residues. Germline lookup yields CDR1 SNHLY and CDR2 FYNNEI. Trimming took off 4 bases at V and 4 bases at J, with 13 bases between the two ends. The CDR3 nucleotides are TGTGCCAGCAGTGTTGGGGCCTGGGGCACTGAAGCTTTCTTT. Its protein is CASSVGAWGTEAFF.

In this sample, this clonotype turned up many times. V gene TRBV18 combines with J gene TRBJ1-5; D is possibly TRBD1 (6 bases). Germline V gene sequence: CDR1 KGHSH, CDR2 LQKENI. This CDR3 has 16 amino acids. V was pared by 5 bases and J by 3 bases, with 17 bases between. The CDR3 loop reads CASSTGGTNNNQPQHF. CDR3 DNA sequence: TGTGCCAGCTCAACCGGGGGGACAAATAACAATCAGCCCCAGCATTTT.

The chain is built from TRBV20-1 and TRBJ1-3, with TRBD1 matching over 7 bases. The CDR3 length is 13 residues. Germline CDR1 and CDR2: DFQATT and SNEGSKA (reference sequence). The J segment lost 0 bases and the V segment lost 5 bases, leaving 1 base of the junction unmatched. CDR3 residues: CSAAGGSGNTIYF. CDR3 DNA sequence: TGCAGTGCTGCAGGGGGCTCTGGAAACACCATATATTTT.

This clonotype was seen just once. The V call is TRBV7-3, the J call TRBJ2-7, with TRBD1 matching 12 bases. In germline, CDR1 is SGHTA, CDR2 FQGTGA. The V and J ends lost 4 bases and 5 bases, in that order; junction bases with no gene match: 6. CDR3 length: 15 amino acids. DNA for the CDR3: TGTGCCAGCAGCTCCTCCGGGACAGGGGGCCACGAGCAGTACTTC. Translating gives CASSSSGTGGHEQYF.

The table lists this clonotype with a few counts. The CDR3 DNA is TGTGCCAGCAGCCCTACCGGGGGGCTGAACACTGAAGCTTTCTTT. Protein product: CASSPTGGLNTEAFF. The chain uses TRBV7-3 and TRBJ1-1, with D tentatively TRBD1 (6 bases). The germline CDR1 and CDR2 sequences are SGHTA and FQGTGA. The CDR3 totals 15 residues. Trimming removed 5 bases from V and 0 bases from J, with 13 bases in between. Using reference TRBV7-3 and TRBJ1-1 for the parts outside the CDR3, the full variable domain is GAGVSQTPSNKVTEKGKYVELRCDPISGHTALYWYRQSLGQGPEFLIYFQGTGAADDSGLPNDRFFAVRPEGSVSTLKIQRTERGDSAVYLCASSPTGGLNTEAFFGQGTRLTVV.

This clonotype was seen a few times. The V gene is TRBV15, the J gene TRBJ1-1; D is possibly TRBD1 (5 bases). Trimming shortened V by 6 bases and J by 4 bases, and 21 bases separated the two germline ends. The CDR3 length is 16 residues. CDR1 is LNHNV and CDR2 is YYDKDF in the germline V gene (reference sequence). CDR3 in DNA: TGTGCCACCAGGCTACCCGGACCCGGGGGGGGCACTGAAGCTTTCTTT. Translating it yields CATRLPGPGGGTEAFF.

This clonotype has just a few counts. The rearrangement uses TRBV2 and TRBJ1-1; D remains unclear. The CDR3 totals 14 residues. The germline V and J ends were trimmed by 0 bases and 11 bases, with 16 bases remaining between them. Germline CDR1 and CDR2: SNHLY and FYNNEI. Written as DNA, the CDR3 is TGTGCCAGCAGTGAAGCGCTATCGGTCGGGCGGGCTTTCTTT. It specifies CASSEALSVGRAFF.

V gene TRBV12-3 or TRBV12-4 combines with J gene TRBJ1-2; D gene ambiguous. V was pared by 3 bases and J by 2 bases, with 7 bases between. This CDR3 spans 13 amino acids. In nucleotides, the CDR3 is TGTGCCAGCAGTTTGGTATCGAACTATGGCTACACCTTC. It is translated as CASSLVSNYGYTF.

The chain carries TRBV27 and TRBJ1-1; tentative D call: TRBD1 (5 bases). V shed 6 bases and J shed 1 base, with 12 bases lying between them. Germline V gives CDR1 MNHEY, CDR2 SMNVEV (reference sequence). The CDR3 sequence is 14 residues long. As DNA, the CDR3 is TGTGCCAGCAGGGGGCGGGGGGGGAACACTGAAGCTTTCTTT. Amino acid sequence: CASRGRGGNTEAFF.

A few counts support this clonotype. The gene calls are TRBV7-9 and TRBJ2-1; D is possibly TRBD1 or TRBD2 (5 bases each). V was shortened by 5 bases and J by 1 base, with 27 bases between the two germline ends. This CDR3 is built from 20 residues. Per the germline V gene, CDR1 is SEHNR and CDR2 is FQNEAQ (reference sequence). CDR3 in DNA: TGTGCCAGCAGCCCAGCAGCGATTCGGCAGGGACGATCATCCTACAATGAGCAGTTCTTC. Protein product: CASSPAAIRQGRSSYNEQFF.

This clonotype appeared a few times. The chain is built from TRBV24-1 and TRBJ2-1, with D perhaps matching TRBD2 (6 bases). Trimming left V 3 bases short and J 8 bases short, with 13 bases between. The CDR3 sequence is 14 residues long. Germline assignment: CDR1 KGHDR and CDR2 SFDVKD. The CDR3 spells CATSDATSWDEQFF. The CDR3 DNA reads TGTGCCACCAGTGATGCCACTAGCTGGGATGAGCAGTTCTTC.

The chain joins TRBV5-1 to TRBJ1-4; no clear D. Trimming cost V 3 bases and J 6 bases, with 12 bases left between them. This CDR3 is 14 amino acids long. Looked up from germline, CDR1 is SGHRS and CDR2 is YFSETQ. CDR3: CASSYGVWDEKLFF. Written as DNA, the CDR3 is TGCGCCAGCAGCTACGGGGTCTGGGATGAAAAACTGTTTTTT.

This clonotype was found once. This chain joins TRBV2 and TRBJ2-1, with 11 bases identical to TRBD2. Germline assignment: CDR1 SNHLY and CDR2 FYNNEI. With 5 bases clipped from V and 9 bases from J, the junction kept 6 bases outside the gene matches. This CDR3 has 14 residues. The CDR3 here is CASSYLAGGVEQFF. The CDR3 nucleotides read TGTGCCAGCAGTTACTTAGCGGGGGGGGTTGAGCAGTTCTTC.